This TCR beta chain was obtained from a study of cytomegalovirus exposure and HLA in healthy donors. Study-wide results and caveats: Further analysis, carried out later, found HLA-associated TCR beta chains more clonally expanded than equally common other chains. Per a prior analysis, the majority of TCR beta V segments were productive roughly 87% or roughly 30% of the time.

The CDR3 loop spans 15 amino acids. In germline, CDR1 is SEHNR, CDR2 FQNEAQ (reference sequence). V lost 2 bases to trimming and J lost 4 bases, with 12 bases between them. Healthy donors of bone marrow made up the group. Use of 60 Vbeta and 13 Jbeta primers characterized the PCR. Assay used: immunoSEQ multiplex PCR; TCRdb lists only in-frame clones, some missing. The data hold roughly 150,000 clones, with about 70% observed a single time. This clone came up once. Its antigen is undetermined. Sequencing used PBMCs. This receptor was identified in a man aged 30-40 years in good health and CMV-seropositive. The chain couples TRBV7-9 to TRBJ2-1, with D perhaps TRBD2 (6 bases). CDR3: CASSLRGIPYNEQFF. The DNA of the CDR3 is TGTGCCAGCAGCTTACGGGGGATACCATACAATGAGCAGTTCTTC. The full variable domain, rest sourced from reference TRBV7-9 and TRBJ2-1, is DTGVSQNPRHKITKRGQNVTFRCDPISEHNRLYWYRQTLGQGPEFLTYFQNEAQLEKSRLLSDRFSAERPKGSFSTLEIQRTEQGDSAMYLCASSLRGIPYNEQFFGPGTRLTVL.